Given below is one T cell receptor beta chain in context. The CDR3 has 14 amino acids. V lost 4 bases to trimming and J lost 1 base; unmatched junction nucleotides: 4. From germline, CDR1 is SGHKS and CDR2 YYEKEE (reference sequence). Generated by immunoSEQ multiplex PCR, the TCRdb table keeps only in-frame clones and is missing some. The repertoire holds approximately 100,000 clones, with about 90% as singletons. This entry is derived from a study of blood T cell repertoires in COVID-19. Study-wide context: From the United States, Italy and Spain came samples of acute and convalescent COVID-19.

The chain uses TRBV5-5 and TRBJ2-5, with 7 nucleotides matching TRBD2. This TCR was sampled from a human donor in a cohort sampled during active COVID-19. The sample comprised peripheral blood. This CDR3 is CASSPGGGQETQYF. The CDR3 DNA sequence: TGTGCCAGCAGCCCCGGCGGGGGCCAAGAGACCCAGTACTTC.